These 26 T cell receptor beta chains were all obtained from the same sample, sequenced in a study of blood T cell repertoires in COVID-19. Some clones are missing from TCRdb's copy, which holds only in-frame ones; the method was immunoSEQ multiplex PCR. In the table there are a few hundred thousand clones, roughly nine tenths of which are singletons. Sequenced: peripheral blood. These receptors were collected from a man younger than 35 with active or convalescent COVID-19.

This clone was recorded only once. The J gene is TRBJ1-6, the V gene TRBV27; perhaps TRBD1 as D (5 bases). The germline V gene encodes CDR1 MNHEY and CDR2 SMNVEV (reference sequence). The V gene lost 2 bases and the J gene lost 9 bases, with 17 bases spanning the gap. The CDR3 is 16 amino acids. CDR3 amino acids: CASSLGKGQKISPLHF. As DNA, the CDR3 is TGTGCCAGCAGTTTAGGAAAAGGACAAAAAATTTCACCCCTCCACTTT.

A few counts support this clone. The chain combines TRBV6-2 or TRBV6-3 with TRBJ2-7; D is possibly TRBD1 (5 bases). Germline V CDR1 and CDR2: MNHEY, SVGEGT. The V and J ends lost 6 bases and 6 bases respectively, with 9 bases between them. The CDR3 covers 11 residues. CDR3 bases: TGTGCCAGCAGCAAAAGGGGCGAGCAGTACTTC. This codes for CASSKRGEQYF.

The J gene is TRBJ2-1, the V gene TRBV5-1; 8 nucleotides line up with TRBD2. V trimming: 5 bases; J trimming: 2 bases; junction bases outside the gene matches: 3. The germline gives CDR1 SGHRS, CDR2 YFSETQ. The CDR3 is 14 residues long. The CDR3 sequence: CASSILAAYNEQFF. The CDR3 DNA reads as TGCGCCAGCAGTATACTAGCGGCCTACAATGAGCAGTTCTTC.

The chain has TRBV5-1 and TRBJ1-2; possibly TRBD1 for D (5 bases). The CDR3 contains 13 residues. Trimming pared 4 bases from V and 6 bases from J, leaving 13 bases between. Germline V gene data show CDR1 as SGHRS and CDR2 as YFSETQ. As DNA, the CDR3 is TGCGCCAGCAGCCCCGAAGTGGGGCATGGCTACACCTTC. Amino acid sequence: CASSPEVGHGYTF.

The genes are TRBV9 and TRBJ1-1; D is possibly TRBD1 (5 bases). Germline V gives CDR1 SGDLS, CDR2 YYNGEE. Trimming removed 0 bases from V and 5 bases from J, with 11 bases in between. This CDR3 has 14 residues. This CDR3 is CASSVGSGVTEAFF. The CDR3 bases are TGTGCCAGCAGCGTAGGTTCGGGGGTGACTGAAGCTTTCTTT.

The chain joins TRBV19 to TRBJ1-2; 7 nucleotides align to TRBD1. V was clipped by 10 bases and J by 3 bases; unmatched bases: 11. CDR1 is LNHDA, CDR2 SQIVND, per germline (reference sequence). This CDR3 contains 14 residues. CDR3 DNA: TGTGCCACTAGCGACAGGGCGCCTGACTATGGCTACACCTTC. Its protein is CATSDRAPDYGYTF.

The V call is TRBV6-7, the J call TRBJ2-3, with 10 bases matching TRBD2. TRBV6-7 is an ORF; its function is uncertain. V gave up 1 base and J gave up 3 bases; unmatched junction bases: 4. The CDR3 has 16 residues. CDR3 amino acids: CASSYLEAGGTDTQYF. The CDR3 bases are TGTGCCAGCAGTTACTTAGAAGCGGGAGGGACAGATACGCAGTATTTT.

This chain uses TRBV5-1 with TRBJ1-2; D unclear. This CDR3 contains 14 residues. V was shortened by 0 bases and J by 4 bases, with 10 bases between the two germline ends. In germline, CDR1 is SGHRS, CDR2 YFSETQ. CDR3 sequence reads: CASSLDGGFYGYTF. The CDR3 nucleotides are TGCGCCAGCAGCTTGGACGGCGGCTTCTATGGCTACACCTTC.

The CDR3 sequence is CSVEAEFTDTQYF. CDR3 nucleotides: TGCAGCGTTGAAGCAGAATTTACAGATACGCAGTATTTT. The rearrangement links TRBV29-1 to TRBJ2-3, with D hard to call. The CDR3 sequence is 13 residues long. Germline V gene sequence: CDR1 SQVTM, CDR2 ANQGSEA. V gave up 1 base and J gave up 3 bases, with 8 bases separating them.

The chain combines TRBV6-5 with TRBJ2-2, with a tentative D call TRBD1 (5 bases). The CDR3 has 15 residues. The V gene's germline CDR1 is MNHEY and CDR2 SVGAGI. The V and J ends lost 2 bases and 1 base respectively, with 8 bases between them. In DNA, the CDR3 is TGTGCCAGCAGTTACCTCACAGGGAACACCGGGGAGCTGTTTTTT. Its protein is CASSYLTGNTGELFF.

This sequence joins TRBV10-3 and TRBJ2-7; D may be TRBD1 (7 bases). Trimming took 11 bases from V and 2 from J, leaving 22 bases between them. The CDR3 has 15 amino acids. CDR1 and CDR2 from the germline V gene are ENHRY and SYGVKD. The CDR3 DNA reads as TGTGCCTCAACAGGGGACGGGGGAGGCACCTACGAGCAGTACTTC. This sequence encodes CASTGDGGGTYEQYF.

In its sample, this clone was seen once. The chain recombines TRBV4-2 with TRBJ2-4, with D possibly TRBD1 on 5 matching bases. Per the germline V gene, CDR1 is LGHNA and CDR2 is YNFKEQ. The length of the CDR3 is 18 residues. With 0 bases removed from V and 3 bases from J, the gap between germline ends came to 18 bases. The CDR3 DNA follows: TGTGCCAGCAGCCAAGATCTTTGGGCCAGGGCTAACAAAAACATTCAGTACTTC. Its translation is CASSQDLWARANKNIQYF.

This rearrangement joins TRBV5-1 to TRBJ2-1; D perhaps matches TRBD1 (6 bases). Trimming stripped 1 base from V and 8 bases from J, with 13 bases between. Germline-derived CDR1 and CDR2 are SGHRS and YFSETQ. The CDR3 has 14 amino acids. The CDR3 protein is CASSLTDSTHEQFF. DNA of the CDR3: TGCGCCAGCAGCTTGACGGACAGTACGCATGAGCAGTTCTTC. The complete variable domain, with remaining parts taken from reference TRBV5-1 and TRBJ2-1, reads KAGVTQTPRYLIKTRGQQVTLSCSPISGHRSVSWYQQTPGQGLQFLFEYFSETQRNKGNFPGRFSGRQFSNSRSEMNVSTLELGDSALYLCASSLTDSTHEQFFGPGTRLTVL.

This sequence joins TRBV11-2 and TRBJ2-2; D possibly corresponds to TRBD1 (6 bases). V was trimmed by 3 bases and J by 5 bases, leaving 13 bases between them. CDR3 size: 15 residues. In germline, CDR1 is SGHAT, CDR2 FQNNGV. The chain's CDR3 is CASSFGRRGTGELFF. CDR3 in DNA: TGTGCCAGCAGCTTTGGTAGAAGGGGGACCGGGGAGCTGTTTTTT. Looking up the rest from reference TRBV11-2 and TRBJ2-2 gives the full variable domain: EAGVAQSPRYKIIEKRQSVAFWCNPISGHATLYWYQQILGQGPKLLIQFQNNGVVDDSQLPKDRFSAERLKGVDSTLKIQPAKLEDSAVYLCASSFGRRGTGELFFGEGSRLTVL.

This sequence joins TRBV28 and TRBJ1-2, with TRBD1 as a possible D gene (6 bases). The CDR3 has 14 residues. V lost 4 bases, J lost 8 bases, and 17 bases lay in between. Looked up from germline, CDR1 is MDHEN and CDR2 is SYDVKM. The DNA for the CDR3 is TGTGCCAGCAGTTCCGAACAGGGACGGAGGGGCTACACCTTC. Protein product: CASSSEQGRRGYTF.

The chain employs TRBV5-1 and TRBJ1-5; 7 bases match TRBD1. J gave up 6 bases and V 0 bases, and 9 bases lay outside the gene matches. Germline V gives CDR1 SGHRS, CDR2 YFSETQ. The CDR3 runs to 16 residues. DNA for the CDR3: TGCGCCAGCAGCTTGGATGGGACAGTGAATGCTCAGCCCCAGCATTTT. Protein product: CASSLDGTVNAQPQHF.

V gene TRBV10-3 combines with J gene TRBJ1-1; no reliable D call. There are 14 residues in the CDR3. Germline CDR1 ENHRY, CDR2 SYGVKD. V lost 10 bases to trimming and J lost 4 bases, with 19 bases between them. This CDR3 is CATAKAARGTEAFF. The DNA of the CDR3 is TGTGCCACAGCGAAGGCGGCCCGGGGCACTGAAGCTTTCTTT.

The chain uses TRBV5-4 and TRBJ2-3; D ambiguous. Deletions cut 4 bases from V and 0 bases from J, with 6 bases between. The germline V gene encodes CDR1 SGHNT and CDR2 YYREEE (reference sequence). CDR3 length equals 13 residues. The CDR3 spells CASSATSTDTQYF. The CDR3 nucleotides read TGTGCCAGCAGCGCAACAAGCACAGATACGCAGTATTTT.

The chain carries TRBV7-3 and TRBJ2-3; 14 nucleotides line up with TRBD2. The CDR3 runs to 15 residues. Germline V gene sequence: CDR1 SGHTA, CDR2 FQGTGA. The V segment lost 2 bases and the J segment 7 bases; nucleotides outside the gene matches: 2. The CDR3 here is CASSLGTSGSHTQYF. CDR3 nucleotides: TGTGCCAGCAGCTTAGGGACTAGCGGGAGTCATACGCAGTATTTT. Full variable domain (rest looked up from reference TRBV7-3 and TRBJ2-3): GAGVSQTPSNKVTEKGKYVELRCDPISGHTALYWYRQSLGQGPEFLIYFQGTGAADDSGLPNDRFFAVRPEGSVSTLKIQRTERGDSAVYLCASSLGTSGSHTQYFGPGTRLTVL.

The V and J genes are TRBV7-2 and TRBJ1-1, with D tentatively TRBD1 (5 bases). The CDR3 loop spans 14 amino acids. V was trimmed by 1 base and J by 12 bases, leaving 18 bases between them. CDR1 and CDR2 (germline): SGHTA, FQGNSA. The CDR3 region is CASSLESGSMGPFF. The CDR3 nucleotides are TGTGCCAGCAGCTTAGAAAGTGGATCGATGGGGCCTTTCTTT.

This rearrangement joins TRBV6-5 to TRBJ1-2, with D unclear. Trimming cost V 6 bases and J 8 bases, with 19 bases left between them. The CDR3 has 14 amino acids. Germline V gene sequence: CDR1 MNHEY, CDR2 SVGAGI. The chain's CDR3 is CASRTSWGPGGYTF. As DNA, the CDR3 is TGTGCCAGCAGGACCAGCTGGGGTCCGGGGGGCTACACCTTC.

The genes are TRBV18 and TRBJ1-3; no firm D call. This CDR3 is 15 amino acids long. CDR1 KGHSH and CDR2 LQKENI come from the germline V gene. V was cut by 0 bases and J by 0 bases, with 6 bases left in between. The CDR3 spells CASSPPRGSGNTIYF. In nucleotides, the CDR3 is TGTGCCAGCTCACCACCGCGGGGCTCTGGAAACACCATATATTTT.

On this clone itself: Mismatch with germline at one junction end may stem from a read error. The V gene is TRBV7-7, the J gene TRBJ2-3; D is perhaps TRBD2 (6 bases). Per the germline V gene, CDR1 is SSHAT and CDR2 is FNYEAQ (reference sequence). CDR3 length equals 14 residues. The DNA for the CDR3 is TGTGCTAGCAGCCAATTCGGGACTTTAGATACGCAGTATTTT. Translation: CASSQFGTLDTQYF.

The chain is built from TRBV4-1 and TRBJ2-7, with D hard to call. The V gene lost 4 bases and the J gene lost 2 bases, with 15 bases spanning the gap. In germline, CDR1 is MGHRA, CDR2 YSYEKL. The CDR3 contains 15 residues. In nucleotides, the CDR3 is TGCGCCAGCAGCCCCGCCTTAAGTAGCACCTACGAGCAGTACTTC. Protein product: CASSPALSSTYEQYF.

In its sample, this clone was seen a few times. The rearrangement uses TRBV2 and TRBJ2-7; TRBD1 aligns across 8 bases. Trimming cost V 6 bases and J 5 bases; bases outside gene matches: 21. CDR1 SNHLY and CDR2 FYNNEI come from the germline V gene. The CDR3 extends over 18 amino acids. The CDR3 sequence: CASRDDRWTGNLIDEQYF. The CDR3 DNA sequence: TGTGCCAGCAGAGACGACCGGTGGACAGGGAATCTTATAGACGAGCAGTACTTC.

Points on this clone: Other DNA variants within this sample encode the same CDR3. The chain has TRBV19 and TRBJ2-2; D gene unclear. Germline V gives CDR1 LNHDA, CDR2 SQIVND (reference sequence). V was clipped by 6 bases and J by 6 bases, with 8 bases between them. CDR3 length equals 12 residues. CDR3 sequence (DNA): TGTGCCAGTAGGACTGGCCCCGGGGAGCTGTTTTTT. Translation: CASRTGPGELFF.